This T cell receptor (beta chain) emerged from a study of cytomegalovirus exposure and HLA in healthy donors. About the research overall: Ancestry clustering placed roughly four fifths of several hundred genotyped donors in the Caucasian-associated cluster.

General study findings and limits: Rarity characterized most TCR sequences, yet some public TCRs appeared in many donors. Roughly uniform depth of sequencing across donors was assumed in presence/absence analyses.

The V segment lost 2 bases and the J segment 5 bases; nucleotides outside the gene matches: 7. This CDR3 spans 15 amino acids. Germline-derived CDR1 and CDR2 are SGHTA and FQGTGA. PCR primers comprised 60 Vbeta and 13 Jbeta primers. Libraries were prepared by immunoSEQ multiplex PCR; TCRdb keeps only in-frame clonotypes and omits some of them. This sample has some 120,000 clones; around 80% occur once, and the top ten carry about 1.1%. Comments on this clone: Its target is not known.

This TCR was recovered from a woman in her thirties in good health and CMV-seronegative. Sequencing input: PBMCs. The J gene is TRBJ2-5, the V gene TRBV7-3; the match to TRBD2 covers 8 bases. CDR3 amino acids: CASSLGGLVAETQYF. For the CDR3, the DNA is TGTGCCAGCAGCTTAGGGGGACTAGTCGCCGAGACCCAGTACTTC.